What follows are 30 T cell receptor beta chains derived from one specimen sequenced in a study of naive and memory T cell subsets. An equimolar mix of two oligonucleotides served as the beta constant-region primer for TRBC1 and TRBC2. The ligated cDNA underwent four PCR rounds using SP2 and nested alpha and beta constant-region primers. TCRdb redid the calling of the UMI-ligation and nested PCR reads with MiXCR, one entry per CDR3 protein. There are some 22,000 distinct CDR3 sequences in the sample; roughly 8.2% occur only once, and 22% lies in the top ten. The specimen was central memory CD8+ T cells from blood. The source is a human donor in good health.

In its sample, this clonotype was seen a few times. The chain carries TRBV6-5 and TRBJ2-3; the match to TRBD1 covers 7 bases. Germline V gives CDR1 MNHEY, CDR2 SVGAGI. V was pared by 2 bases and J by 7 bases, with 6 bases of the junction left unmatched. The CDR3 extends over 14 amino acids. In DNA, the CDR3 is TGTGCCAGCAGTTACGGGACAGAGGGAAATACGCAGTATTTT. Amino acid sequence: CASSYGTEGNTQYF.

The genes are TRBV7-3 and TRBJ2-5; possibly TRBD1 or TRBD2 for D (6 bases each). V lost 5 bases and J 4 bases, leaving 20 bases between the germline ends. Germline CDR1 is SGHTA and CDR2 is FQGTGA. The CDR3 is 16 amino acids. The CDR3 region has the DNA TGTGCCAGCAGCCCCCACGGACCCGGAGGGGGAGAGACCCAGTACTTC. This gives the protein CASSPHGPGGGETQYF.

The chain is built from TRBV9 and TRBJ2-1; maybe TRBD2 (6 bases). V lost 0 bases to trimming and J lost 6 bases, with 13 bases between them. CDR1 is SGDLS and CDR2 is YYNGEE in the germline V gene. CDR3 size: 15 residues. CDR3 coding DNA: TGTGCCAGCAGCGTAGGAGCGGGTCGAGGCAATGAGCAGTTCTTC. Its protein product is CASSVGAGRGNEQFF.

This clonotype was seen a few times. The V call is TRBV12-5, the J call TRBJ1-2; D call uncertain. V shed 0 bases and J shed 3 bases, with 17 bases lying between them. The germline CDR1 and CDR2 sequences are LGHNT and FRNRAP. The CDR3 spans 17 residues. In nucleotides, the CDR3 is TGTGCTAGTGGTTTGGTTCCGGGCAGCCAAGGAGACTATGGCTACACCTTC. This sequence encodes CASGLVPGSQGDYGYTF. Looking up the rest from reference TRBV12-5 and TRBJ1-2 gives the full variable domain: DARVTQTPRHKVTEMGQEVTMRCQPILGHNTVFWYRQTMMQGLELLAYFRNRAPLDDSGMPKDRFSAEMPDATLATLKIQPSEPRDSAVYFCASGLVPGSQGDYGYTFGSGTRLTVV.

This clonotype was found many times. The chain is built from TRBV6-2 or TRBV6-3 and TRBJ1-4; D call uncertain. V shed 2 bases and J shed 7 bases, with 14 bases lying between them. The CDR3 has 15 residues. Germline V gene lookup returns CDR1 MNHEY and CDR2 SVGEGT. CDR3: CASSYESGGSEKLFF. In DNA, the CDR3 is TGTGCCAGCAGTTACGAATCCGGAGGAAGTGAAAAACTGTTTTTT.

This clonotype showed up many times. CDR3 DNA: TGCAGCGTTGAAGATCGGGAGGGTTTCTACGAGCAGTACTTC. Its translation: CSVEDREGFYEQYF. The chain recombines TRBV29-1 with TRBJ2-7; 8 bases line up with TRBD2. Germline CDR1 is SQVTM and CDR2 is ANQGSEA. V was pared by 0 bases and J by 3 bases, with 4 bases of the junction left unmatched. The length of the CDR3 is 14 residues.

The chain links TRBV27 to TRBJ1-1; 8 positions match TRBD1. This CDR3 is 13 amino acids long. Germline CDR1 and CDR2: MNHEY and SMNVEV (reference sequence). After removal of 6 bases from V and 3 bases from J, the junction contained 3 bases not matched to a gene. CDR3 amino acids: CASRTTGDTEAFF. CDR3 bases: TGTGCCAGCAGAACGACAGGGGACACTGAAGCTTTCTTT.

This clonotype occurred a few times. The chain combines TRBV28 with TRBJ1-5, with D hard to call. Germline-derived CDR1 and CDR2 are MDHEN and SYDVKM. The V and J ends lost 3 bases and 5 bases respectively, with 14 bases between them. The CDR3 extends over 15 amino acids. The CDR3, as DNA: TGTGCCAGCAGTTTTTTTCTACAGTCCGATCAGCCCCAGCATTTT. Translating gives CASSFFLQSDQPQHF.

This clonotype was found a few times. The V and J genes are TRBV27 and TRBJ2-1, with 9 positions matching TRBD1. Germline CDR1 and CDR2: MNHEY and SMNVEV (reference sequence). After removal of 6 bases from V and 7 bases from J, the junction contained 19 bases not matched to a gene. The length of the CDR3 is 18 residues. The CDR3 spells CASSSGTGWMSGRNEQFF. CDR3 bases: TGTGCCAGCAGCTCGGGGACAGGGTGGATGTCGGGGCGTAATGAGCAGTTCTTC.

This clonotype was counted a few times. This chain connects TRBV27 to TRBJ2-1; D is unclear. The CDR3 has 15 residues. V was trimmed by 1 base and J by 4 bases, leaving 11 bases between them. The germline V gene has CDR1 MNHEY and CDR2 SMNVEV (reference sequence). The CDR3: CASSLYPGDYNEQFF. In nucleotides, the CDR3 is TGTGCCAGCAGTTTATATCCCGGAGATTACAATGAGCAGTTCTTC.

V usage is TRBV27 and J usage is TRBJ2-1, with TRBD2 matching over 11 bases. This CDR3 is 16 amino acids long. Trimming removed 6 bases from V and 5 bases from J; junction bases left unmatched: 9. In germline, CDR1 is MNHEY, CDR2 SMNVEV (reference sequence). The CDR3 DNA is TGTGCCAGCAGCCAGATAGCGGGAGGGCCTGACAATGAGCAGTTCTTC. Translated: CASSQIAGGPDNEQFF.

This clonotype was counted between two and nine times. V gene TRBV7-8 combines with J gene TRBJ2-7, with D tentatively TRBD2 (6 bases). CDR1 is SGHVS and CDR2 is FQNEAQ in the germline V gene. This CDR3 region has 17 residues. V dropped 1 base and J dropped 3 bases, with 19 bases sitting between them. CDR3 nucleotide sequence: TGTGCCAGCAGCTTAGTAGGAGTTCTCGGGGGTGTCTACGAGCAGTACTTC. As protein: CASSLVGVLGGVYEQYF. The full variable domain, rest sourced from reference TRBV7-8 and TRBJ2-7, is GAGVSQSPRYKVAKRGQDVALRCDPISGHVSLFWYQQALGQGPEFLTYFQNEAQLDKSGLPSDRFFAERPEGSVSTLKIQRTQQEDSAVYLCASSLVGVLGGVYEQYFGPGTRLTVT.

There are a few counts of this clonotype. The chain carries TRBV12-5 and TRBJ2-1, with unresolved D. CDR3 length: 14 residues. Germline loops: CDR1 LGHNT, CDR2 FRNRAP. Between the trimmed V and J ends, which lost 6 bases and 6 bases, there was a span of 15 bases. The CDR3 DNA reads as TGTGCTAGTGGCCCGTATAACTACCCCAATGAGCAGTTCTTC. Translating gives CASGPYNYPNEQFF.

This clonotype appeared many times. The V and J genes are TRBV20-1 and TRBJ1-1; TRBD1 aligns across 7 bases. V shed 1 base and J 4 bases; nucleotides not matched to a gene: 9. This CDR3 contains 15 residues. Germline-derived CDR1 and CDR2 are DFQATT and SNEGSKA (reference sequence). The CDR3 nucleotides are TGCAGTGCTAGAGTCCCAGACAGGGAGGGCACTGAAGCTTTCTTT. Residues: CSARVPDREGTEAFF.

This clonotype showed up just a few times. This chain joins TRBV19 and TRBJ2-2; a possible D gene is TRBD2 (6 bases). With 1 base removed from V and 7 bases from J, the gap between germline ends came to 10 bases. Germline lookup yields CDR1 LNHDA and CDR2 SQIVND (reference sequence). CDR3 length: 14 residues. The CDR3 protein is CASSIALEGGELFF. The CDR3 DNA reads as TGTGCCAGTAGTATAGCCCTGGAGGGCGGGGAGCTGTTTTTT.

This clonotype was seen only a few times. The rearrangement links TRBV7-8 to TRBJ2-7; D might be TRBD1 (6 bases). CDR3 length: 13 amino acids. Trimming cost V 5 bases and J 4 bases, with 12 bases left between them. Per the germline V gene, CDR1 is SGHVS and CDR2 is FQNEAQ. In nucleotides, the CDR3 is TGTGCCAGCAGCGTGGGACAATCTTACGAGCAGTACTTC. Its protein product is CASSVGQSYEQYF.

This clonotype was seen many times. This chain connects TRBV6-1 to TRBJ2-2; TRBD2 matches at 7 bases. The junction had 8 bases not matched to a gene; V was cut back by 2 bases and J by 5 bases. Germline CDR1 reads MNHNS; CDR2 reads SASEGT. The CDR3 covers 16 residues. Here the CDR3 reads CASSEFLGEGTGELFF. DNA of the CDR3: TGTGCCAGCAGTGAATTTTTAGGGGAGGGGACCGGGGAGCTGTTTTTT.

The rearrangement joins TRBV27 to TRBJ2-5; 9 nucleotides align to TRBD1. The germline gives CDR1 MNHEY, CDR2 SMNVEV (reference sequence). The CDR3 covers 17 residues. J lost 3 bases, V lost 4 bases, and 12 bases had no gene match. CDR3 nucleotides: TGTGCCAGCAGTTCCCAAATCCCCCGGGACAGGGAAGAGACCCAGTACTTC. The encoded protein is CASSSQIPRDREETQYF.

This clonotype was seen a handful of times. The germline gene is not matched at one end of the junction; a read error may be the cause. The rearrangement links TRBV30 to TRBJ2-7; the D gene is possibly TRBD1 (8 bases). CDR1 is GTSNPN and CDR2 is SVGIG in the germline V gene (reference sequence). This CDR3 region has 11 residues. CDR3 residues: CAWDRGGGLNF. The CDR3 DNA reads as TGTGCCTGGGACAGGGGAGGGGGTTTAAACTTC.

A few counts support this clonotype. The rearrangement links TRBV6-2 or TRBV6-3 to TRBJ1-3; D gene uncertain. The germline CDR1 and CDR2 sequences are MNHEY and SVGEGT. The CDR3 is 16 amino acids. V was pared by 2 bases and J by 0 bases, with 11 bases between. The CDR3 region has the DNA TGTGCCAGCAGTTACGGCAGCCCTACCTCTGGAAACACCATATATTTT. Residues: CASSYGSPTSGNTIYF.

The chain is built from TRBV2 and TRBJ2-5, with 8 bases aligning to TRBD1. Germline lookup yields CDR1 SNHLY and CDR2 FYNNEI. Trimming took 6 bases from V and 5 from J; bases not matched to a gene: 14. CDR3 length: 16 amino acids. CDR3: CASREGRQGRLETQYF. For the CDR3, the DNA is TGTGCCAGCAGAGAGGGTCGACAGGGGAGGTTGGAGACCCAGTACTTC.

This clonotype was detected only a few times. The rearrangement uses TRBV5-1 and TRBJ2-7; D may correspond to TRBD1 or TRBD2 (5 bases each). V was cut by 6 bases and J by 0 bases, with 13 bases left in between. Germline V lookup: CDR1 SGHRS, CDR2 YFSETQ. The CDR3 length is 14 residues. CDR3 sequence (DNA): TGCGCCAGCACGACCGGGACGGGCTCCTACGAGCAGTACTTC. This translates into CASTTGTGSYEQYF. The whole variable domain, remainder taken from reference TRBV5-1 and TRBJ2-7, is KAGVTQTPRYLIKTRGQQVTLSCSPISGHRSVSWYQQTPGQGLQFLFEYFSETQRNKGNFPGRFSGRQFSNSRSEMNVSTLELGDSALYLCASTTGTGSYEQYFGPGTRLTVT.

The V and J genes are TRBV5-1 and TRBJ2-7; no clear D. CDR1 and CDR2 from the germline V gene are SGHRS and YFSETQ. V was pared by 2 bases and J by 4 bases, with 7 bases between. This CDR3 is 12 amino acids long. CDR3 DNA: TGCGCCAGCAGCTTACGACCTTACGAGCAGTACTTC. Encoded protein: CASSLRPYEQYF.

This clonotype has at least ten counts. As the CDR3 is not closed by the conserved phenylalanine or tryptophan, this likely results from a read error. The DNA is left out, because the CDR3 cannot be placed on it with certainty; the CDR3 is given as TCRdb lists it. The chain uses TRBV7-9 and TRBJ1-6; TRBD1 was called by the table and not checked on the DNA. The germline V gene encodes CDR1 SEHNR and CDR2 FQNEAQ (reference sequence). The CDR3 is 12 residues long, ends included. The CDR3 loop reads CASSTGTGEVSV.

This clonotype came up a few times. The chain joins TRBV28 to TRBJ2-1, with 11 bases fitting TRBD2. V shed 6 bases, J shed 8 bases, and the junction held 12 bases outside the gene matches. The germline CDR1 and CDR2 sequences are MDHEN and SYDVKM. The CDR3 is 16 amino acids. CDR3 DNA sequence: TGTGCCAGCAGCCGACCACTAGCGGGAGTTTGGGATGAGCAGTTCTTC. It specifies CASSRPLAGVWDEQFF. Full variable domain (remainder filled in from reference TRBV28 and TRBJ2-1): DVKVTQSSRYLVKRTGEKVFLECVQDMDHENMFWYRQDPGLGLRLIYFSYDVKMKEKGDIPEGYSVSREKKERFSLILESASTNQTSMYLCASSRPLAGVWDEQFFGPGTRLTVL.

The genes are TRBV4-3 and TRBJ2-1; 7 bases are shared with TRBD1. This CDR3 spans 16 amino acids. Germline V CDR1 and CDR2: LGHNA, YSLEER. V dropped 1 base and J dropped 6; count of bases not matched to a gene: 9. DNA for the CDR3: TGCGCCAGCAGCCAAGTCTTGGGGACAGTTGGCAATGAGCAGTTCTTC. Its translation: CASSQVLGTVGNEQFF.

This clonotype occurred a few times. The CDR3 is CASSQGIGYEQYF. In nucleotides, the CDR3 is TGCGCCAGCAGCCAGGGGATCGGGTACGAGCAGTACTTC. V is TRBV4-3 and J is TRBJ2-7; unclear D gene. Trimming removed 3 bases at V and 4 bases at J, with 10 bases between. Germline-derived CDR1 and CDR2 are LGHNA and YSLEER. The CDR3 loop spans 13 amino acids.

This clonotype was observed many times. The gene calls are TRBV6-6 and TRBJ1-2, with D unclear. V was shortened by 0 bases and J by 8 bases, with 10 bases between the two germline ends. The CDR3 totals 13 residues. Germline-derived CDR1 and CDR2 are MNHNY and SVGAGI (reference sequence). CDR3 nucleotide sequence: TGTGCCAGCAGTTACTCGAGCCAGCAAGGCTACACCTTC. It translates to CASSYSSQQGYTF.

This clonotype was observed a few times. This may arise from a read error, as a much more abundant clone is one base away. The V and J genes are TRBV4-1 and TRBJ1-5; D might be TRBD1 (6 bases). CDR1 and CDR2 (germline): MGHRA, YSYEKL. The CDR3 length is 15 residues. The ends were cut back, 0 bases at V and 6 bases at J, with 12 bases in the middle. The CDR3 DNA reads TGCGCCAGCAGCCAAGATACAGGGTGGGGTCAGCCCCAGCATTTT. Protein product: CASSQDTGWGQPQHF.

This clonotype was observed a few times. CDR3 amino acids: CASSVGGSSQETQYF. The CDR3 region has the DNA TGTGCCAGCAGCGTGGGCGGGAGTTCCCAAGAGACCCAGTACTTC. The genes are TRBV9 and TRBJ2-5; 7 positions match TRBD2. The germline V gene has CDR1 SGDLS and CDR2 YYNGEE. With V trimmed by 2 bases and J by 1 base, 5 bases remained unmatched. This CDR3 has 15 residues.